This TCR beta chain comes out of a study of T cell responses to AZD1222 COVID-19 vaccine. Germline CDR1 reads SNHLY; CDR2 reads FYNNEI. Between the trimmed V and J ends, which lost 8 bases and 5 bases, there was a span of 18 bases. This CDR3 has 14 residues. Study-wide points: A rise in Spike-specific TCR breadth and depth followed two AZD1222 doses.

Sequencing used immunoSEQ multiplex PCR; TCRdb keeps in-frame clones, though not all of them. The sample lists about 73,000 clones, 75% to 90% occurring once. With respect to this clone: Its antigen remains unidentified.

The chain is built from TRBV2 and TRBJ1-1; the D gene is possibly TRBD1 (6 bases). This sequence was found in an adult who received the AZD1222 COVID-19 vaccine. This specimen consisted of peripheral blood, obtained 28 days after the second AZD1222 dose. CDR3 protein: CASVLGGQGTEAFF. The CDR3, as DNA: TGTGCCAGCGTTTTGGGGGGGCAAGGAACTGAAGCTTTCTTT.